This T cell receptor (beta chain) was identified in a study of T-cell reconstitution after alpha-beta-depleted transplantation in children. Preparation of the TCRbeta library involved a method that used unique molecular identifiers. TCRdb re-analysed the PCR reads in MiXCR, keeping a single row per CDR3 protein. The repertoire holds about 980,000 distinct CDR3 sequences, roughly 31% seen once, with approximately 30% in the top ten. General study results and limits: At the one-year point after transplant, T-cell counts and TCRbeta diversity were found to come mostly from T cells that had been newly produced.

In this sample, this clonotype turned up a few times. Its specificity is unknown. The V gene lost 5 bases and the J gene lost 9 bases, with 17 bases spanning the gap. Germline CDR1 LNHNV, CDR2 YYDKDF (reference sequence). This CDR3 has 14 residues. Here the sequenced sample was PBMCs, mostly from graft donor cells, taken 360 days after TCRalphabeta/CD19-depleted stem cell transplant. V gene TRBV15 combines with J gene TRBJ1-5, with D possibly TRBD1 on 6 matching bases. This TCR was recovered from a boy under two years old who had a stem cell transplant for SCID, so the T cells may come from the graft donor. In DNA, the CDR3 is TGTGCCACCAGCCGGGTACAGGGAAGTAGGCCCCAGCATTTT. It is translated as CATSRVQGSRPQHF.